Given below is one T cell receptor beta chain in context. These data are taken from a study of blood T cell repertoires in COVID-19. The repertoire was sequenced with immunoSEQ multiplex PCR; TCRdb's copy has only in-frame clones and lacks some. This sample has some 72,000 clones, with around nine tenths found just once. Germline values: CDR1 MDHEN, CDR2 SYDVKM. V was trimmed by 7 bases and J by 0 bases, leaving 10 bases between them. The CDR3 is 13 residues long. The rearrangement links TRBV28 to TRBJ2-7, with D possibly matching TRBD2 (5 bases). The TCR originated in a man aged 45-60 years with active COVID-19. The sequenced material came from peripheral blood. The chain's CDR3 is CASTDSNSYEQYF. The DNA for the CDR3 is TGTGCCAGCACGGACTCGAACTCCTACGAGCAGTACTTC.